The 6 T cell receptor beta chains given below trace back to one sample, sequenced in a study of OX40 agonist ivuxolimab in advanced cancers. The assay was immunoSEQ multiplex PCR, and TCRdb's table has in-frame clones only and misses some. This sample has approximately 52,000 clones, with 75% to 85% found just once. Source: CD4+ or CD8+ T cells sorted from blood, taken in a trial of the OX40 agonist ivuxolimab. These receptor sequences come from an adult with an advanced solid tumor such as melanoma, head and neck, liver or kidney cancer.

The rearrangement joins TRBV5-5 to TRBJ1-6; TRBD1 might be the D (5 bases). CDR1 is SGHKS and CDR2 is YYEKEE in the germline V gene (reference sequence). There are 16 residues in the CDR3. The V end was cut by 3 bases, the J end by 0 bases, with 10 bases between. This CDR3 is CASSYQGSSYNSPLHF. CDR3 nucleotides: TGTGCCAGCAGCTATCAGGGAAGCTCCTATAATTCACCCCTCCACTTT.

Here the CDR3 reads CASSSTTGPYGYTF. CDR3 bases: TGTGCCAGCAGCTCAACGACAGGGCCCTATGGCTACACCTTC. The V call is TRBV7-9, the J call TRBJ1-2; 7 nucleotides match TRBD1. The CDR3 runs to 14 residues. Germline CDR1 is SEHNR and CDR2 is FQNEAQ (reference sequence). J lost 4 bases, V lost 4 bases, and 6 bases had no gene match.

This clone was seen a single time. CDR3: CASSVGQGAQSNTGELFF. CDR3 bases: TGTGCCAGCAGCGTAGGGCAGGGGGCCCAATCGAACACCGGGGAGCTGTTTTTT. The V call is TRBV9, the J call TRBJ2-2; 8 nucleotides match TRBD1. Unmatched junction bases numbered 7, after V lost 0 bases and J lost 0 bases. The CDR3 has 18 amino acids. Germline V gene data show CDR1 as SGDLS and CDR2 as YYNGEE.

The chain recombines TRBV6-5 with TRBJ2-7; possible D gene TRBD2, 6 bases. The CDR3 contains 15 residues. Per germline, CDR1 MNHEY and CDR2 SVGAGI. Trimming stripped 8 bases from V and 0 bases from J, with 17 bases between. For the CDR3, the DNA is TGTGCCAGCCGTGCGGCGGGGTACGCCTCCTACGAGCAGTACTTC. It codes for CASRAAGYASYEQYF.

The CDR3 DNA reads as TGTGCAAGTCGCTTACCTCAGAAGACCCAGTACTTC. It is translated as CASRLPQKTQYF. The chain employs TRBV12-2 and TRBJ2-5; the DNA was not used to check the table's D call, TRBD1. TRBV12-2 is given as a pseudogene. The CDR3 length is 12 residues.

The chain employs TRBV2 and TRBJ2-3; 9 bases line up with TRBD1. The junction had 10 bases not matched to a gene; V was cut back by 4 bases and J by 5 bases. Germline CDR1 and CDR2: SNHLY and FYNNEI. CDR3 size: 16 residues. The CDR3 bases are TGTGCCAGCAGTGTAGCAACGGGACAGGGTGAAGATACGCAGTATTTT. It codes for CASSVATGQGEDTQYF.